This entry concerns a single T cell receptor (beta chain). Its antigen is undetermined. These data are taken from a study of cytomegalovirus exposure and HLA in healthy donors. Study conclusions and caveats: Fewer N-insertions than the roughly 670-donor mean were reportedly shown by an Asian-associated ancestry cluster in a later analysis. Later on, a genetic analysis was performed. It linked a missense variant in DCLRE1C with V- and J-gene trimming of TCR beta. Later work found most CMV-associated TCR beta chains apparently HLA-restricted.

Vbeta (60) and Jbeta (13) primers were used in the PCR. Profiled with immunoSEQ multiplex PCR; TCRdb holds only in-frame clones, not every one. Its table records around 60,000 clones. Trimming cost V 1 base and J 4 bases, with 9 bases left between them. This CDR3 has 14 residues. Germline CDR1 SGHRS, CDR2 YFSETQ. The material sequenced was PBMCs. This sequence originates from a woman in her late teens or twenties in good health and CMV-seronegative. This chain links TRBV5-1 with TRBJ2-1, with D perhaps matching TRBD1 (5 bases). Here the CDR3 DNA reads TGCGCCAGCAGCTTGAGACAGCTTTACAATGAGCAGTTCTTC. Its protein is CASSLRQLYNEQFF. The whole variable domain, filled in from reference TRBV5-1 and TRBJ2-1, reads KAGVTQTPRYLIKTRGQQVTLSCSPISGHRSVSWYQQTPGQGLQFLFEYFSETQRNKGNFPGRFSGRQFSNSRSEMNVSTLELGDSALYLCASSLRQLYNEQFFGPGTRLTVL.